This T cell receptor (beta chain) was profiled in a study of blood T cell repertoires in COVID-19. Study-level information: Nucleic acid was either cDNA or gDNA, and it came from T cells, B-cell-depleted T cells, or PBMCs.

Original processing methods: Reference gene primer amplification gave estimated nucleated cell counts. Sequenced by immunoSEQ multiplex PCR; TCRdb stores in-frame clones only, minus some. That table gives V, J and clone size, and the DNA gave D and trimming. The profile shows some 110,000 clones, about nine tenths of them singletons. The CDR3 length is 16 residues. Looked up from germline, CDR1 is LGHNA and CDR2 is YSLEER. V was cut by 0 bases and J by 0 bases, with 12 bases left in between. V usage is TRBV4-3 and J usage is TRBJ2-7; possible D gene TRBD2, 5 bases. The sequence was obtained from a human donor with active COVID-19. The donor label of this sample is uncertain. Sequencing was carried out using peripheral blood. The CDR3 coding sequence is TGCGCCAGCAGCCAAGATACGGCGGGTAGCTCCTACGAGCAGTACTTC. Protein: CASSQDTAGSSYEQYF.